The text below deals with one TCR beta chain. Repertoires were generated with immunoSEQ multiplex PCR, while TCRdb's copy carries only in-frame clones and drops some. The table includes roughly 710,000 clones, roughly 88% detected once. The data were obtained in a study of shared T cell receptors in the human thymus. The V gene's germline CDR1 is MGHRA and CDR2 YSYEKL. This CDR3 has 18 amino acids. With V trimmed by 3 bases and J by 2 bases, 13 bases remained unmatched. These data were likewise used in another study, on human thymus T cells. That source reports: Infants, healthy and Finnish, who were having corrective surgery for congenital heart defects served as donors. The thymus tissue came from resections taken during corrective heart surgery.

The rearrangement joins TRBV4-1 to TRBJ1-5; TRBD1 matches at 7 bases. The receptor was derived from a girl under three years old with a congenital heart defect. Sequencing was carried out using thymocytes. The CDR3 DNA sequence: TGCGCCAGCAGCCACCACGGGACAGATGGCTCCGGCAATCAGCCCCAGCATTTT. It codes for CASSHHGTDGSGNQPQHF.